This T cell receptor (beta chain) was obtained from a study of blood T cell repertoires in COVID-19. Study-wide background: COVID-19 samples collected from the United States, Italy and Spain covered acute and convalescent phases. In each case, the material was cDNA or gDNA derived from T cells, B-cell-depleted T cells, or PBMCs.

Original handling: Researchers report that nucleated cell counts were estimated from reference gene primer amplification. Profiled with immunoSEQ multiplex PCR; TCRdb holds only in-frame clones, not every one. From that table come the V and J calls and clone size; the DNA was used to work out D and trimming. The table lists 290,000 or so clones, roughly 86% of them singletons. This CDR3 contains 16 residues. Germline-derived CDR1 and CDR2 are SGHDT and YYEEEE. The ends lost 0 bases at V and 4 bases at J; junction bases unmatched: 7. This clone has only a few counts. The sample consisted of peripheral blood. This TCR derives from a man in his sixties or seventies with acute or convalescent COVID-19. This chain links TRBV5-6 with TRBJ1-2; 9 bases match TRBD1. The CDR3 DNA follows: TGTGCCAGCAGCTTGGAGGGGGGACAGGGTGCCTATGGCTACACCTTC. This gives the protein CASSLEGGQGAYGYTF. Full variable domain (outside the CDR3, taken from reference TRBV5-6 and TRBJ1-2): DAGVTQSPTHLIKTRGQQVTLRCSPKSGHDTVSWYQQALGQGPQFIFQYYEEEERQRGNFPDRFSGHQFPNYSSELNVNALLLGDSALYLCASSLEGGQGAYGYTFGSGTRLTVV.